This T cell receptor (beta chain) was found in a study of blood T cell repertoires in COVID-19. Study-wide background: Collection of acute and convalescent COVID-19 samples took place in the United States, Italy and Spain.

How the authors handled the data: By means of reference gene primer amplification, nucleated cell counts were estimated. Using immunoSEQ multiplex PCR, the repertoire was profiled, and TCRdb retains in-frame clones only, with some absent. Clone size and V and J calls were adopted from that table, with D and trimming inferred from the DNA. The sample yields around 220,000 clones, under 90% seen once. V was pared by 3 bases and J by 5 bases, with 3 bases of the junction left unmatched. CDR3 size: 13 residues. Sequenced input: peripheral blood. The origin of this receptor is a woman of 80 years or more with COVID-19, enrolled during active disease. The chain links TRBV12-3 or TRBV12-4 to TRBJ2-7; TRBD1 matches 8 bases. This CDR3 reads CASSFDRGDEQYF. CDR3 bases: TGTGCCAGCAGTTTTGACAGGGGAGACGAGCAGTACTTC.